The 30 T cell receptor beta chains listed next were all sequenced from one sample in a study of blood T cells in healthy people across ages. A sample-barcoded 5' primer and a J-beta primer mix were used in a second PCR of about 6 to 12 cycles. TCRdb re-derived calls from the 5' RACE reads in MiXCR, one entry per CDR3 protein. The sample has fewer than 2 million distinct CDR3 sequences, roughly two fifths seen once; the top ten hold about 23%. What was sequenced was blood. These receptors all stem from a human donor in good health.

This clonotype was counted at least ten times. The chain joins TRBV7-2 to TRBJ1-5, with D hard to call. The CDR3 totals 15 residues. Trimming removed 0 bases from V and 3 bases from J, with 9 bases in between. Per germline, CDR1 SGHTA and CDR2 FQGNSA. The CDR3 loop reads CASSLALQYNQPQHF. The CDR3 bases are TGTGCCAGCAGCTTAGCGCTCCAGTACAATCAGCCCCAGCATTTT.

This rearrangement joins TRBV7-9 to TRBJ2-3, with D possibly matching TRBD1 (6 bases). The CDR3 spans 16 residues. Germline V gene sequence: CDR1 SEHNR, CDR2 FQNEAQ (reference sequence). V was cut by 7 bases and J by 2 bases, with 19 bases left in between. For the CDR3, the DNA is TGTGCCAGCACCACGACCCCGGGACAAAACACAGATACGCAGTATTTT. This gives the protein CASTTTPGQNTDTQYF. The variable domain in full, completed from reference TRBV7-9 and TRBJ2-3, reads DTGVSQNPRHKITKRGQNVTFRCDPISEHNRLYWYRQTLGQGPEFLTYFQNEAQLEKSRLLSDRFSAERPKGSFSTLEIQRTEQGDSAMYLCASTTTPGQNTDTQYFGPGTRLTVL.

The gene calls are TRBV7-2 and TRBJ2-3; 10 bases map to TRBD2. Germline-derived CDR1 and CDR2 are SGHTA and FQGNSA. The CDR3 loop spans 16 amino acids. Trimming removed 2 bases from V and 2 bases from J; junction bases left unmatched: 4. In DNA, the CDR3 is TGTGCCAGCAGCTTATATAGCGGGGGGTCCACAGATACGCAGTATTTT. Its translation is CASSLYSGGSTDTQYF.

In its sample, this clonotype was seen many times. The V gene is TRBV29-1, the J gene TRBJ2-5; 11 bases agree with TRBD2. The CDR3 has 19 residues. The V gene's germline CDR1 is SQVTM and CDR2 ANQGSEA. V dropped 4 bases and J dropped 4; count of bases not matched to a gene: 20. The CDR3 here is CSVVHPRATSGVGLETQYF. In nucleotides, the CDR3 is TGCAGCGTTGTCCACCCAAGGGCGACTAGCGGGGTTGGATTAGAGACCCAGTACTTC.

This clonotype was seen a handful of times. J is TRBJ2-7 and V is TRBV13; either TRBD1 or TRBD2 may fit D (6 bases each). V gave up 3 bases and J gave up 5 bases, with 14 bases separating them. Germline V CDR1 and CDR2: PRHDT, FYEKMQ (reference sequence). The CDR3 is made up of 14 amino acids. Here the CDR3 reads CASSFRHGGDEQYF. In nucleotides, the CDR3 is TGTGCCAGCAGCTTCAGGCACGGGGGCGACGAGCAGTACTTC.

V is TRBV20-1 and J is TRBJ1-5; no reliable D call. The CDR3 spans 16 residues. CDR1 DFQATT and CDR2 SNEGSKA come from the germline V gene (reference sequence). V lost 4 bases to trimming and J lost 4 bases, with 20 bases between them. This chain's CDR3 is CSAIFPEGRINQPQHF. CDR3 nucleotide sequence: TGCAGTGCTATCTTCCCGGAGGGCAGGATAAATCAGCCCCAGCATTTT.

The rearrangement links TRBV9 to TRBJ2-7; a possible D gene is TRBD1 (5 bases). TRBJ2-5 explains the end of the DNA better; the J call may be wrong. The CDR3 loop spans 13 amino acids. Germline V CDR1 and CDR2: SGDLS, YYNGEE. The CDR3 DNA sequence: TGTGCCAGCAGCCAGGACAAGATCGAGACCCAGTACTTC. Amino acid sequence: CASSQDKIETQYF.

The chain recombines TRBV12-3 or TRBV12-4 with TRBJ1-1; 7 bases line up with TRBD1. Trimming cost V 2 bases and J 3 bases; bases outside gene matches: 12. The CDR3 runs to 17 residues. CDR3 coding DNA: TGTGCCAGCAGTTTATCCCCAGGGGACAGTCTGGACACTGAAGCTTTCTTT. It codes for CASSLSPGDSLDTEAFF.

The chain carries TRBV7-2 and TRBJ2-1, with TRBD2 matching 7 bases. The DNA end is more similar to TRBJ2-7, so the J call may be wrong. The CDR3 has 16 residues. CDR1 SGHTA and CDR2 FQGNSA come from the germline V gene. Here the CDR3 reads CASSSQVGGRHNEQYF. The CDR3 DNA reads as TGTGCCAGCAGCTCCCAGGTGGGGGGGAGACACAATGAGCAGTACTTC.

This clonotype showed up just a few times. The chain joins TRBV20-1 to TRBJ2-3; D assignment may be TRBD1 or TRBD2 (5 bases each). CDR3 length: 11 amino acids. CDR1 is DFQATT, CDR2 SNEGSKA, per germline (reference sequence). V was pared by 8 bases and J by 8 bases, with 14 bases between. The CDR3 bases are TGCAGTACTTGGGGGAACGGTACGCAGTATTTT. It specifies CSTWGNGTQYF.

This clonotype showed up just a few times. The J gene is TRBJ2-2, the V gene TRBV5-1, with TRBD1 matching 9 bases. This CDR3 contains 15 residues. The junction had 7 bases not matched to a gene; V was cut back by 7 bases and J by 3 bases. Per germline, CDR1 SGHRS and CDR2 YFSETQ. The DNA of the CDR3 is TGCGCCAGCGTTGAAGGGACAGGGTACACCGGGGAGCTGTTTTTT. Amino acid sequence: CASVEGTGYTGELFF.

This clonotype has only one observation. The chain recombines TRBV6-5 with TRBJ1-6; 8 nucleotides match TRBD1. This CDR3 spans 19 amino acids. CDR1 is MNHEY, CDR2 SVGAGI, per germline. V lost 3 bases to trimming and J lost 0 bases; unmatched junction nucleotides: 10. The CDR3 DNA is TGTGCCAGCAGTTATCGTAATTACAGGGGGAGCTCCTATAATTCACCCCTCCACTTT. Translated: CASSYRNYRGSSYNSPLHF.

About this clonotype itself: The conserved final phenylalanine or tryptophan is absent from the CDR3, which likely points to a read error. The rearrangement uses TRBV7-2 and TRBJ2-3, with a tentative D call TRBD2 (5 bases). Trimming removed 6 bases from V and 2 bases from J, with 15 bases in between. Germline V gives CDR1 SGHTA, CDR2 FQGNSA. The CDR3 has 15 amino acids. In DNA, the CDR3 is TGTGCCAGCAGTCCGCGGAGCGGAAACACAGATACGCAGTATTCT. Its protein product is CASSPRSGNTDTQYS.

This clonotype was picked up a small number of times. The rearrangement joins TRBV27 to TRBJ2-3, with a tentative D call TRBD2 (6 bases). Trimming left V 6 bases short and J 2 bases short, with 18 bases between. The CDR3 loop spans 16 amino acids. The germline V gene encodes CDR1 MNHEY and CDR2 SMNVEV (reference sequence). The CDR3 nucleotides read TGTGCCAGCAGCCGACTGCGACTAGATAACACAGATACGCAGTATTTT. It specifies CASSRLRLDNTDTQYF.

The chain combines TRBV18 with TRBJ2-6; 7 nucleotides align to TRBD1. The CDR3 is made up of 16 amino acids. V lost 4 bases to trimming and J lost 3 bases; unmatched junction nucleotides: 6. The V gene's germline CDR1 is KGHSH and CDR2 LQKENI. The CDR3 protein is CASSRQGEVGANVLTF. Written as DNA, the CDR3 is TGTGCCAGCTCACGGCAGGGGGAAGTTGGGGCCAACGTCCTGACTTTC.

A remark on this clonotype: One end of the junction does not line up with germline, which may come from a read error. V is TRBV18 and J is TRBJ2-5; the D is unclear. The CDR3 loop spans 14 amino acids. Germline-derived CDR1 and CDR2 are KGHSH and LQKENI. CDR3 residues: CTSSPPNSQETQYF. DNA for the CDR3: TGTACCAGCTCACCACCGAACAGCCAAGAGACCCAGTACTTC. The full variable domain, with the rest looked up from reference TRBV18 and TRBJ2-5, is NAGVMQNPRHLVRRRGQEARLRCSPMKGHSHVYWYRQLPEEGLKFMVYLQKENIIDESGMPKERFSAEFPKEGPSILRIQQVVRGDSAAYFCTSSPPNSQETQYFGPGTRLLVL.

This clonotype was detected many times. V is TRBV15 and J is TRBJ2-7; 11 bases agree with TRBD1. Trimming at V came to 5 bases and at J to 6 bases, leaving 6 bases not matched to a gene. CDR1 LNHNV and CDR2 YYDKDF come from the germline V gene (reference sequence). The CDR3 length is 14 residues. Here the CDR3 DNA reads TGTGCCACCAGCGGACAGGGGGCGTATGGCGAGCAGTACTTC. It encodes CATSGQGAYGEQYF.

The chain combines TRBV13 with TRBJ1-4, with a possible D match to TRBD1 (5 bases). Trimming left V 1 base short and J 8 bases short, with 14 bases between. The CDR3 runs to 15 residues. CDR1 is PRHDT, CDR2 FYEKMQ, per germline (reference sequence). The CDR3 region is CASSLATGGDEKLFF. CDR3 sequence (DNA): TGTGCCAGCAGCTTAGCCACGGGGGGTGACGAAAAACTGTTTTTT.

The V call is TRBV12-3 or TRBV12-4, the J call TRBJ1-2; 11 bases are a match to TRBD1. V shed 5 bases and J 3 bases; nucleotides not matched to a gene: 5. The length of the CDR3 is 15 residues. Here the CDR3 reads CASSKGQGVHYGYTF. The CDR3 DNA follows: TGTGCCAGCAGTAAGGGACAGGGGGTGCACTATGGCTACACCTTC.

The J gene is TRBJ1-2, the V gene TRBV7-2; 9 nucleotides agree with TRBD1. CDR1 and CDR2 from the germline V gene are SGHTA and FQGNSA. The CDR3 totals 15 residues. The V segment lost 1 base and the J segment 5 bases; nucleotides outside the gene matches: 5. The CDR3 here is CASSLVTGGRYGYTF. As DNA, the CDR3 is TGTGCCAGCAGCTTAGTGACAGGGGGTCGTTATGGCTACACCTTC.

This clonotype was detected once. The CDR3 sequence is CASSPRDSSNTQYF. The DNA of the CDR3 is TGTGCCAGCAGTCCCCGGGACTCCAGTAATACGCAGTATTTT. The chain carries TRBV12-3 or TRBV12-4 and TRBJ2-3; D may be TRBD2 (6 bases). V lost 5 bases to trimming and J lost 7 bases, with 16 bases between them. This CDR3 is 14 amino acids long.

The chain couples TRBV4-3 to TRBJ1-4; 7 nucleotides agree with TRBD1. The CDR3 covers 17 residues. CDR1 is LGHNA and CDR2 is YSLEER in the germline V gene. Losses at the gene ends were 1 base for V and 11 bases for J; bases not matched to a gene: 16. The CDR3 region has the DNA TGCGCCAGCAGCCAAGCCCCAGGGGGTCCTTGGGGGCAGAAACTGTTTTTT. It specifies CASSQAPGGPWGQKLFF.

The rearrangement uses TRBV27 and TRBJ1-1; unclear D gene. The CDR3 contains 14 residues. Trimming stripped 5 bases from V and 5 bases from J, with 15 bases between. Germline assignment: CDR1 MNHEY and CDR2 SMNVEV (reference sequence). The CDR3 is CASSRRDYRTEAFF. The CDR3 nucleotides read TGTGCCAGCAGTAGGCGGGATTATCGGACTGAAGCTTTCTTT.

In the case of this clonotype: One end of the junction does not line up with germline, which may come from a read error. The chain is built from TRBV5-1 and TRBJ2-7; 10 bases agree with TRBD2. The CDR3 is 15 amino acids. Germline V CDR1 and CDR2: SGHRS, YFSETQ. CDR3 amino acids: CASSFSGGRTNEQYF. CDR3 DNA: TGCGCCAGCAGCTTTAGCGGGGGGAGGACGAATGAGCAGTATTTC.

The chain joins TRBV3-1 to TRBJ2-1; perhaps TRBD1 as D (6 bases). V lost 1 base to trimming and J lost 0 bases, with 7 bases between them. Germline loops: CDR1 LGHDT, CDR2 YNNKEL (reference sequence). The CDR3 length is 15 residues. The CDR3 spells CASSQGQASYNEQFF. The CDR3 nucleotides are TGTGCCAGCAGCCAAGGACAGGCCTCCTACAATGAGCAGTTCTTC.

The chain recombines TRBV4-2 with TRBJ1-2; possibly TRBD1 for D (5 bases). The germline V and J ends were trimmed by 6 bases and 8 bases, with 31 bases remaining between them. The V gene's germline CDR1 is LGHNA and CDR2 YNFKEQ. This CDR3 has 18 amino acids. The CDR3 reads CASSPSLRDLYSPGGYTF. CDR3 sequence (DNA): TGTGCCAGCAGTCCATCTCTACGGGACCTTTACTCACCGGGGGGCTACACCTTC.

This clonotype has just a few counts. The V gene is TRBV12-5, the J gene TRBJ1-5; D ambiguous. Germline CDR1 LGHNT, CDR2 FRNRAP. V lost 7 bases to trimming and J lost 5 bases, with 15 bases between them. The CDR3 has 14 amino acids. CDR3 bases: TGTGCTAGTGCCCAGTATGGGGATGATCAGCCCCAGCATTTT. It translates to CASAQYGDDQPQHF.

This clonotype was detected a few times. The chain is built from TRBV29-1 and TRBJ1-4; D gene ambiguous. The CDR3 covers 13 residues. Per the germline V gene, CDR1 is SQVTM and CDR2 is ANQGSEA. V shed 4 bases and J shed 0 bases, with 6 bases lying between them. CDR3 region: CSVGRATNEKLFF. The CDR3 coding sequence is TGCAGCGTTGGCCGTGCAACTAATGAAAAACTGTTTTTT.

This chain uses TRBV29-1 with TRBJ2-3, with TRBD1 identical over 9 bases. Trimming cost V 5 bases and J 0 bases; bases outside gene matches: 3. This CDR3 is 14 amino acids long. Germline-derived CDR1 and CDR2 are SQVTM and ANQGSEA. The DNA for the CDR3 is TGCAGCGTTCCCGGACAGGGGAGCACAGATACGCAGTATTTT. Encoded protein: CSVPGQGSTDTQYF.

The CDR3 spells CASSLDREWGYTF. The CDR3 DNA follows: TGTGCCAGCAGTTTAGACAGGGAATGGGGCTACACCTTC. The chain combines TRBV27 with TRBJ1-2, with 7 bases lining up with TRBD1. There are 13 residues in the CDR3. J lost 8 bases, V lost 2 bases, and 5 bases had no gene match. Germline V lookup: CDR1 MNHEY, CDR2 SMNVEV (reference sequence).